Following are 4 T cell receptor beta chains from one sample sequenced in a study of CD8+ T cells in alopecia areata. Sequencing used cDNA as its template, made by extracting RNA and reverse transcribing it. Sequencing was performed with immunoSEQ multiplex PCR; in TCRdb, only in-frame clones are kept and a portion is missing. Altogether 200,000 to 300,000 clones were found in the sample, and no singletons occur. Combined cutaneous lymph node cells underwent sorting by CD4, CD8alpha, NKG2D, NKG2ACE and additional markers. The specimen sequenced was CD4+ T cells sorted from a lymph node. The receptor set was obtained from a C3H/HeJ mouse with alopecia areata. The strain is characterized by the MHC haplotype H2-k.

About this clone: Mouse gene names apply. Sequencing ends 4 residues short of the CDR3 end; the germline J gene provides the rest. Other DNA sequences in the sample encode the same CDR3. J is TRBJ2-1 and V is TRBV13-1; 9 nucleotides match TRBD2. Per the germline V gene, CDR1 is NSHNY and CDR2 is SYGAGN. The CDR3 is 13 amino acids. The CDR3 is CASSGTGVAEQFF. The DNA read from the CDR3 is TGTGCCAGCAGTGGGACTGGGGTCGCT.

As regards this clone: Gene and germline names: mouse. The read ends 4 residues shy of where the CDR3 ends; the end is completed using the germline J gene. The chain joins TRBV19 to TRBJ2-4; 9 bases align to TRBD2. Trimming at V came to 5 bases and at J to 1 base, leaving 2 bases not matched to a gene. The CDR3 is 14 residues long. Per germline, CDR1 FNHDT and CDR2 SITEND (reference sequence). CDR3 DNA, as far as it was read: TGTGCCAGCAGGCGACTGGGGGGTCAAAAC. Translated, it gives CASRRLGGQN. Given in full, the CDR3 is CASRRLGGQNTLYF. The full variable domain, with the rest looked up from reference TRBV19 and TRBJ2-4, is GGIITQTPKFLIGQEGQKLTLKCQQNFNHDTMYWYRQDSGKGLRLIYYSITENDLQKGDLSEGYDASREKKSSFSLTVTSAQKNEMAVFLCASRRLGGQNTLYFGAGTRLSVL.

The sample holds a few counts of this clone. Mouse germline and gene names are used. Here the CDR3 reads CASSLPGGNYAEQFF. The CDR3 bases that were read are TGTGCTAGCAGTTTACCAGGGGGGAACTATGCT. This rearrangement joins TRBV29 to TRBJ2-1; D might be TRBD1 (7 bases). The CDR3 extends 4 residues past the end of the read, so its final part is completed from the germline J gene. CDR1 MSHET and CDR2 SYDVDS come from the germline V gene. The CDR3 has 15 residues. V lost 2 bases and J 1 base, leaving 9 bases between the germline ends.

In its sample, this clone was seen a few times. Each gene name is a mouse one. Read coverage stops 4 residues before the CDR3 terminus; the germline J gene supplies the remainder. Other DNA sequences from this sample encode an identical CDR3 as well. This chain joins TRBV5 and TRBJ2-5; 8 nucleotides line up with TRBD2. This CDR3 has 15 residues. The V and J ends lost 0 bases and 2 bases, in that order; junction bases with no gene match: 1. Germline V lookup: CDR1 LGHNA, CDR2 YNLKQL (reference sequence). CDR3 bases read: TGTGCCAGCAGCCAAGATCTGGGGGGCCAAGAC. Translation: CASSQDLGGQD. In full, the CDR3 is CASSQDLGGQDTQYF.